Detailed here is one TCR beta chain. Its antigen is undetermined. The record originates from a study of CD8+CD57+ T cells in acquired aplastic anemia. Study-wide context: The sorted CD4+ and CD8+ cells yielded an average roughly 3 ug of DNA.

Previously, flow cytometry had revealed CD8+CD57+ cell expansion in the patients chosen for sequencing. Blood was sampled before the patients had received any therapy. Study observations and caveats: The CD8+ Simpson's diversity of patients and controls was not significantly different.

Investigators profiled TCR beta VDJ and CDR3 from genomic DNA template. TCRdb itself ran the reads through MiXCR, one entry per CDR3 protein. The top ten hold less than 3% of the sample, which has around 160,000 distinct CDR3 sequences, around half seen once. Sequenced material: sorted CD4+, CD8+, or CD8+CD57+ T cells (not recorded which) from PBMCs. The receptor comes from a human donor with aplastic anemia.

CDR3 protein: CASSLGGGRGHEQYF. The CDR3 DNA follows: TGTGCCAGCAGCTTAGGGGGAGGTCGAGGACACGAGCAGTACTTC. The chain combines TRBV7-2 with TRBJ2-7; the D gene is possibly TRBD2 (6 bases). With 1 base removed from V and 5 bases from J, the gap between germline ends came to 15 bases. The CDR3 sequence is 15 residues long. Germline V gene lookup returns CDR1 SGHTA and CDR2 FQGNSA.